Below, 4 T cell receptor beta chains from the same sample are listed, as sequenced in a study of blood T cell repertoires in COVID-19. This table comes from immunoSEQ multiplex PCR, and its TCRdb copy is limited to in-frame clones, with some not included. The sample has over 200,000 clones, 75% to 90% seen once. Input material: peripheral blood. The origin of the receptors is a human donor in a cohort sampled during active COVID-19.

The CDR3 nucleotides read TGTGCCAGCCGATCGGACATTTACGAGCAGTACTTC. It yields the protein CASRSDIYEQYF. The V and J genes are TRBV28 and TRBJ2-7; perhaps TRBD1 as D (5 bases). The ends were cut back, 8 bases at V and 4 bases at J, with 12 bases in the middle. CDR3 length: 12 amino acids. Germline assignment: CDR1 MDHEN and CDR2 SYDVKM.

The CDR3 protein is CASSLQGGLAGQDTQYF. In DNA, the CDR3 is TGTGCCAGCTCACTTCAAGGCGGACTAGCGGGACAAGATACGCAGTATTTT. The gene calls are TRBV18 and TRBJ2-3; TRBD2 matches at 12 bases. This CDR3 spans 17 amino acids. Germline V gene data show CDR1 as KGHSH and CDR2 as LQKENI. V gave up 4 bases and J gave up 5 bases; unmatched junction bases: 10.

The chain is built from TRBV28 and TRBJ1-2; the D gene is possibly TRBD1 (6 bases). Trimming stripped 6 bases from V and 2 bases from J, with 10 bases between. From germline, CDR1 is MDHEN and CDR2 SYDVKM. This CDR3 spans 13 amino acids. CDR3 DNA sequence: TGTGCCAGCAGCCCTACAGGGAACTATGGCTACACCTTC. This translates into CASSPTGNYGYTF.

This clone was counted between two and nine times. The chain has TRBV9 and TRBJ2-2; D not certain. The germline gives CDR1 SGDLS, CDR2 YYNGEE. V gave up 1 base and J gave up 5 bases, with 6 bases separating them. The CDR3 is 13 residues long. The CDR3 sequence is CASSVLQTGELFF. The DNA of the CDR3 is TGTGCCAGCAGCGTACTACAGACCGGGGAGCTGTTTTTT.